The 8 T cell receptor beta chains listed next were all sequenced from one sample in a study of cytomegalovirus exposure and HLA in healthy donors. PCR primers comprised 60 Vbeta and 13 Jbeta primers. Measured with immunoSEQ multiplex PCR; TCRdb has only the in-frame clones, and not every one. The sample yields some 170,000 clones, under 85% seen once. Sequenced input: PBMCs. The receptor set was obtained from a human donor in good health.

V is TRBV7-6 and J is TRBJ1-2; a weak D match, TRBD1 (6 bases). The V end was cut by 4 bases, the J end by 8 bases, with 14 bases between. Per germline, CDR1 SGHVS and CDR2 FNYEAQ. There are 13 residues in the CDR3. The DNA of the CDR3 is TGTGCCAGCAGCTCTCAACAGGGTGTCGGCTACACCTTC. Its translation: CASSSQQGVGYTF.

This sequence joins TRBV21-1 and TRBJ2-1; the tabulated D call, TRBD1, remains unverified against the DNA. TRBV21-1 is given as a pseudogene. The CDR3 loop spans 18 amino acids. The CDR3 DNA reads as TGTGCCAGCAGCAAAGAGTCAAGGGGACAGCCGTTCTACAATGAGCAGTTCTTC. It specifies CASSKESRGQPFYNEQFF.

The gene calls are TRBV11-2 and TRBJ2-7; 8 bases align to TRBD1. The CDR3 is 14 residues long. The V and J ends lost 1 base and 3 bases, in that order; junction bases with no gene match: 2. The germline V gene encodes CDR1 SGHAT and CDR2 FQNNGV. CDR3 DNA sequence: TGTGCCAGCAGCTTAGGGACAGGGAACTACGAGCAGTACTTC. It codes for CASSLGTGNYEQYF.

V gene TRBV2 combines with J gene TRBJ1-5; TRBD1 matches 9 bases. Germline CDR1 SNHLY, CDR2 FYNNEI. After removal of 7 bases from V and 7 bases from J, the junction contained 8 bases not matched to a gene. This CDR3 contains 14 residues. The DNA of the CDR3 is TGTGCCAGCAAGAACAGGGGGCGCGAGCAGCCCCAGCATTTT. Translating it yields CASKNRGREQPQHF.

The CDR3 region has the DNA TGTGCCGTCCGGGGGTGGGCTCGGACAGATACGCAGTATTTT. Protein: CAVRGWARTDTQYF. V usage is TRBV6-6 and J usage is TRBJ2-3; the D gene is possibly TRBD2 (6 bases). The CDR3 runs to 14 residues. V was shortened by 11 bases and J by 3 bases, with 18 bases between the two germline ends. Germline values: CDR1 MNHNY, CDR2 SVGAGI (reference sequence).

This clone was recorded only once. V and J are TRBV7-9 and TRBJ2-7; D gene unclear. Between the trimmed V and J ends, which lost 1 base and 3 bases, there was a span of 7 bases. This CDR3 is built from 13 residues. Germline V gene sequence: CDR1 SEHNR, CDR2 FQNEAQ (reference sequence). CDR3 nucleotides: TGTGCCAGCAGCTTAGGGCCTGACTACGAGCAGTACTTC. This translates into CASSLGPDYEQYF.

This chain joins TRBV19 and TRBJ1-1; D unclear. Germline V gene data show CDR1 as LNHDA and CDR2 as SQIVND (reference sequence). The CDR3 length is 15 residues. Trimming took off 5 bases at V and 0 bases at J, with 13 bases between the two ends. CDR3 bases: TGTGCCAGTAGTTATGCCGGGTACGTGAACACTGAAGCTTTCTTT. Protein product: CASSYAGYVNTEAFF.

The chain couples TRBV7-9 to TRBJ1-1; D uncertain. The CDR3 runs to 14 residues. V was trimmed by 2 bases and J by 1 base, leaving 8 bases between them. In germline, CDR1 is SEHNR, CDR2 FQNEAQ (reference sequence). DNA of the CDR3: TGTGCCAGCAGCTTATTGCCGGGGAACACTGAAGCTTTCTTT. Translated, it gives CASSLLPGNTEAFF.